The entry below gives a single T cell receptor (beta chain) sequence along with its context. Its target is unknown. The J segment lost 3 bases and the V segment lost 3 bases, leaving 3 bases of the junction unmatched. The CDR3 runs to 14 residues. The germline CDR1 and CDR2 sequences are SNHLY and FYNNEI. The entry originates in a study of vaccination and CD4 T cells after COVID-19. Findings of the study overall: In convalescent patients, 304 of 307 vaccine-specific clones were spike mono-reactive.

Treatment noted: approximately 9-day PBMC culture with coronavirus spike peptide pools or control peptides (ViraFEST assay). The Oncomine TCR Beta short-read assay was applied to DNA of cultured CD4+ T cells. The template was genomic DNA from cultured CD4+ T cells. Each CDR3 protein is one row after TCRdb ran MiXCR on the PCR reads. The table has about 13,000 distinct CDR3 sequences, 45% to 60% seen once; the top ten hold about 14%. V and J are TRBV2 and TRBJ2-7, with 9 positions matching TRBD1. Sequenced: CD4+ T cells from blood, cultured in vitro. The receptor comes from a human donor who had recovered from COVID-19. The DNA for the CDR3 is TGTGCCAGCAGTGATACAGGGGGCGTCTACGAGCAGTACTTC. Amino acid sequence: CASSDTGGVYEQYF.